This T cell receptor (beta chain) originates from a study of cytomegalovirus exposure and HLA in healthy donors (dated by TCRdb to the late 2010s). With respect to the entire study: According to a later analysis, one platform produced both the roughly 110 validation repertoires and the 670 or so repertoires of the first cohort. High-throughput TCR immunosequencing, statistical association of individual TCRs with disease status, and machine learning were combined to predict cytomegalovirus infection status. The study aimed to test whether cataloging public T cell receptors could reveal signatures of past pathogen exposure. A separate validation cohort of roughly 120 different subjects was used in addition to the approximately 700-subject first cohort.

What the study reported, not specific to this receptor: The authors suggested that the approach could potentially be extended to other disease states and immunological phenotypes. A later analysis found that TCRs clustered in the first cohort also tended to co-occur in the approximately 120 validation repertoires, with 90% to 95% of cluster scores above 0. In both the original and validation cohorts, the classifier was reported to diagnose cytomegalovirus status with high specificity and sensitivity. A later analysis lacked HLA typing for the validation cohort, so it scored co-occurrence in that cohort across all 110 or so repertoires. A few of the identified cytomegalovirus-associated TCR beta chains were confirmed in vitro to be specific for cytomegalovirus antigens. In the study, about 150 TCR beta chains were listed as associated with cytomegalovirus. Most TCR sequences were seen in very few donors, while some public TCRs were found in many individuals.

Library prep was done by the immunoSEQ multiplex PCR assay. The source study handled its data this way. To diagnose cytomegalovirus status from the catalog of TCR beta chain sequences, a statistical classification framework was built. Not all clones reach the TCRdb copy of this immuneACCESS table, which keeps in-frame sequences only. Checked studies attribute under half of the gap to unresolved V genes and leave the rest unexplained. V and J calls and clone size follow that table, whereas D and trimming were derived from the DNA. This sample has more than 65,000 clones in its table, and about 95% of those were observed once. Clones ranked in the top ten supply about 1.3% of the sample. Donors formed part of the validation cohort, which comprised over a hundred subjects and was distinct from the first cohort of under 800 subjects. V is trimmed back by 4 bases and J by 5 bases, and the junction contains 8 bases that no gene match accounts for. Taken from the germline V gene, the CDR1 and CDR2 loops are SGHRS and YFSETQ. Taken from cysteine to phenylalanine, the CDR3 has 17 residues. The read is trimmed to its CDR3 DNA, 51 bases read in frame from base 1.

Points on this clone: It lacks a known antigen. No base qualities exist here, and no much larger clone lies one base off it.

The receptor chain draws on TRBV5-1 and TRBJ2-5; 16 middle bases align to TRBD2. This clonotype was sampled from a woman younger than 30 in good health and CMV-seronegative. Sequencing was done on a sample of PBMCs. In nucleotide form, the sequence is TGCGCCAGCAGCCCCTCGGGACTAGCGGGAGGGCCGGAGACCCAGTACTTC. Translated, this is CASSPSGLAGGPETQYF.